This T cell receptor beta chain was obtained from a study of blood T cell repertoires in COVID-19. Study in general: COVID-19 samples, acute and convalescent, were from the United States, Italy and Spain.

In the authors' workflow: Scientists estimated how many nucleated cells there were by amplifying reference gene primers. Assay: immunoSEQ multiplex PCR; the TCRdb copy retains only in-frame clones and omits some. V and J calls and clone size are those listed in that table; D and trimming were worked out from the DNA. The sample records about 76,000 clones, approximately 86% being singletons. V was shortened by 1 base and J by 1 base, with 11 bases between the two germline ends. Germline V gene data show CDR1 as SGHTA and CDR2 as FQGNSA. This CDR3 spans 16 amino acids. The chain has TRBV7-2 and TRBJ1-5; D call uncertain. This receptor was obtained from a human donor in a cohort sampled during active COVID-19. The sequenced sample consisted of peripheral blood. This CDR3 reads CASSLGTPTSNQPQHF. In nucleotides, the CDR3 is TGTGCCAGCAGCTTAGGTACCCCTACGAGCAATCAGCCCCAGCATTTT.